The sequence of this TCR beta chain was determined in a study of graft-versus-host responses after intestinal transplantation (dated by TCRdb to the early 2020s). In the study overall: Recipients received multivisceral, liver-intestinal, or isolated intestinal transplants. Every recipient was given anti-thymocyte globulin induction, followed by about 3 years of maintenance tacrolimus and steroids. Graft-versus-host and host-versus-graft alloreactive T cell clones were tracked in the graft, circulation and bone marrow after intestinal transplantation using bulk TCR-beta CDR3 sequencing. To identify alloreactive clones, pre-transplant mixed lymphocyte reaction products were sequenced and then compared with unstimulated pre-transplant donor and recipient T cells. The cohort enrolled about two dozen intestinal transplant recipients, one of whom was a retransplant, and 3 patients without pretransplant specimens were excluded. A peak of at least 4% donor T cells among recipient peripheral blood mononuclear cells was the definition used for donor T cell macrochimerism. Rather than being sequenced by the commercial service, samples from a few later patients were sequenced in-house on an Illumina MiSeq and processed with MiXCR.

V loses 5 bases at its end and J loses 2 bases; junction bases beyond the gene matches: 6. The CDR3 has 14 amino acids, counting the end cysteine and phenylalanine. Left in the record is the CDR3 DNA by itself, 42 bases read in frame from the first base. CDR1 SGHTA and CDR2 FQGTGA were looked up in the germline V gene. Blood samples were collected up to 4 times in the first month after transplant and then at least monthly when available. The library was built by means of the immunoSEQ multiplex PCR assay. For most patients, genomic DNA was subjected to high-throughput TCR-beta CDR3 sequencing by Adaptive Biotechnologies. Under the source paper's analysis protocol: Adaptive's ImmunoSEQ software was the source of the TCR sequencing data for approximately 18 patients, while three other patients were processed with MiXCR and VDJtools. CDR3 nucleotide sequences shared between donor and recipient were removed because their origin could not be assigned. To count as alloreactive, a clone needed at least 2-fold expansion over unstimulated cells and a minimum CFSE-low frequency of 0.002% (template counts) or 0.001% (read counts). Clones were considered mappable if detected in sequenced pre-transplant spleen, lymph node, or MLR CFSE-low populations of the donor or recipient. Cumulative frequency of alloreactive clones was calculated as a percentage of all sequences weighted by copy number. TCRdb's version of the immuneACCESS table is confined to in-frame rearrangements and falls short of the full clone set. An unresolved V gene accounts for under half of the shortfall where checked; the remainder is of unknown origin. The V and J calls and the clone size are those of that table, but D and trimming were determined from the DNA. The sample has tens of thousands of clones on record, around 94% of them singletons. In total, the top ten clones hold roughly 0.8% of the sample.

General conclusions and limits of the study: GvH clones turned up in recipient bone marrow, with some appearing earlier in ileal mucosa or blood, a pattern consistent with an intestinal mucosal origin. Conclusions were limited by the relatively low number and heterogeneity of intestinal transplant patients. Early after transplant, declines in HvG clones were associated with peak levels of circulating GvH clones. In the allografts of patients with donor T cell macrochimerism, GvH to HvG T cell clonal ratios were high.

A word on this clone: Its antigen has not been determined. One base away there is no much larger clone; base qualities are not given.

This chain joins TRBV7-3 to TRBJ2-7; 7 nucleotides in the junction match TRBD1. The sequence came from a human patient who received an intestinal transplant, so some T cells may come from the graft donor. This specimen was PBMCs, taken 16 days after intestinal transplant. The bases are TGTGCCAGCAGCATCGGGACAGTTCCCTACGAGCAGTACTTC. Its protein reads: CASSIGTVPYEQYF.